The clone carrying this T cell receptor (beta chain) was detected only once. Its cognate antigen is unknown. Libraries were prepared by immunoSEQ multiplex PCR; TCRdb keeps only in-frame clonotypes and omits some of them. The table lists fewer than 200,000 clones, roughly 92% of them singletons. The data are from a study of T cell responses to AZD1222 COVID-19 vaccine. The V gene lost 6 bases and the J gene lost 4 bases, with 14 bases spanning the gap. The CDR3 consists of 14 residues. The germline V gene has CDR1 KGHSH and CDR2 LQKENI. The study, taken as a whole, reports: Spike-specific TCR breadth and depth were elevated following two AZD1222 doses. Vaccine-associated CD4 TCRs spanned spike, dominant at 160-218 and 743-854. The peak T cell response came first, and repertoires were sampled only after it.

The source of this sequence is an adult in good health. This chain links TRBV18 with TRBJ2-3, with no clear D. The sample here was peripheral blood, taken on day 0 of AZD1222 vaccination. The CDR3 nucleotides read TGTGCCAGCTCCCAAACCCAGAGTTCAGATACGCAGTATTTT. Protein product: CASSQTQSSDTQYF.